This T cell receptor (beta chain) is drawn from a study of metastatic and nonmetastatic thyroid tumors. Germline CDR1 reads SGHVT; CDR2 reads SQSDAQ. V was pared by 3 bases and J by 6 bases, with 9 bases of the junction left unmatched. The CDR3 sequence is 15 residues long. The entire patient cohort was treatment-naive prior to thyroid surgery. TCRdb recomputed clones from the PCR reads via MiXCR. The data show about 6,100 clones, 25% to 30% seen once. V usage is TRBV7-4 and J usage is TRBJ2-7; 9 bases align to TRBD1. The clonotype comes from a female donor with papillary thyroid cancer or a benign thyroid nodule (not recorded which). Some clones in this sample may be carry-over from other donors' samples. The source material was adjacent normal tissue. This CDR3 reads CASSLSDRGTVEQYF. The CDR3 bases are TGTGCCAGCAGCTTGTCTGACAGGGGGACGGTCGAGCAGTACTTC.